This T cell receptor beta chain was sequenced for a study of cytomegalovirus exposure and HLA in healthy donors. For the study at large: HLA-typed donors were the source of about 85 million unique TCRs, which an early data release held.

This clone was counted a few times. Its antigen is not known. Study conclusions and caveats: Diagnosis of cytomegalovirus status made by the classifier reportedly showed high specificity and sensitivity. Immune exposure information comprised only CMV serostatus.

Germline assignment: CDR1 SGHDN and CDR2 FVKESK. The CDR3 has 12 residues. With 0 bases removed from V and 6 bases from J, the gap between germline ends came to 5 bases. Amplification used 60 Vbeta primers and 13 Jbeta primers. Sequenced by immunoSEQ multiplex PCR; TCRdb stores in-frame clones only, minus some. Altogether about 110,000 clones are present, roughly 70% being singletons, with the ten largest covering approximately 11%. The sequence was collected from a man aged 40-49 years in good health and CMV-seropositive. The chain combines TRBV14 with TRBJ2-5, with no clear D. The sample comprised PBMCs. This chain's CDR3 is CASSQDWQTQYF. The DNA for the CDR3 is TGTGCCAGCAGCCAAGACTGGCAGACCCAGTACTTC.